The 27 T cell receptor beta chains in this list originate from one sample, sequenced in a study of cytomegalovirus exposure and HLA in healthy donors. Both 60 Vbeta primers and 13 Jbeta primers went into the PCR. Clones were sequenced by immunoSEQ multiplex PCR, and TCRdb holds only the in-frame ones, with some missing. Counted here are about 160,000 clones, 65% to 85% occurring once; the ten biggest clones make up 1% to 1.5%. Material: PBMCs. The receptors shown here come from a man between 45 and 60 years old in good health and CMV-seropositive.

The chain joins TRBV5-8 to TRBJ2-3, with 12 bases that match TRBD2. The CDR3 has 12 residues. Per the germline V gene, CDR1 is SGHTS and CDR2 is YDEGEE. V lost 3 bases, J lost 13 bases, and 3 bases stayed unmatched. The CDR3 loop reads CASSSRTSGKYF. CDR3 in DNA: TGTGCCAGCAGCTCGCGGACTAGCGGGAAGTATTTT.

The V gene is TRBV10-3, the J gene TRBJ2-7; TRBD1 matches 8 bases. J lost 4 bases, V lost 5 bases, and 4 bases had no gene match. CDR3 length: 13 residues. CDR1 ENHRY and CDR2 SYGVKD come from the germline V gene. DNA for the CDR3: TGTGCCATCAGTACCGGACAGGGATACGAGCAGTACTTC. It specifies CAISTGQGYEQYF.

The CDR3 region is CASSVDRVRVTEAFF. The DNA for the CDR3 is TGTGCCAGCAGCGTTGATCGAGTCAGGGTGACTGAAGCTTTCTTT. This chain uses TRBV11-2 with TRBJ1-1; maybe TRBD1 (5 bases). The germline CDR1 and CDR2 sequences are SGHAT and FQNNGV. The CDR3 loop spans 15 amino acids. Trimming shortened V by 5 bases and J by 5 bases, and 18 bases separated the two germline ends.

The chain joins TRBV29-1 to TRBJ1-1, with TRBD1 matching 9 bases. Per germline, CDR1 SQVTM and CDR2 ANQGSEA. This CDR3 region has 13 residues. Trimming cost V 7 bases and J 4 bases; bases outside gene matches: 7. CDR3 nucleotides: TGCAGCGGGGCAACAGGGGGCGGCACTGAAGCTTTCTTT. Protein sequence: CSGATGGGTEAFF.

The chain has TRBV5-6 and TRBJ2-1; D may be TRBD1 (5 bases). CDR1 and CDR2 from the germline V gene are SGHDT and YYEEEE. This CDR3 comprises 13 residues. The V end lost 0 bases, the J end lost 6 bases, and 7 bases lay between the germline ends. The CDR3: CASSLGGRNEQFF. The CDR3 nucleotides read TGTGCCAGCAGCTTGGGGGGCCGCAATGAGCAGTTCTTC.

This rearrangement joins TRBV27 to TRBJ2-7, with D maybe TRBD1 (6 bases). This CDR3 spans 13 amino acids. Germline lookup yields CDR1 MNHEY and CDR2 SMNVEV (reference sequence). The V gene lost 6 bases and the J gene lost 6 bases, with 15 bases spanning the gap. The chain's CDR3 is CASRAGVRSEQYF. The CDR3 DNA reads TGTGCCAGCAGGGCAGGGGTTCGGAGCGAGCAGTACTTC.

This clone was seen only once. This chain links TRBV4-1 with TRBJ2-3, with D possibly matching TRBD2 (6 bases). The germline V gene encodes CDR1 MGHRA and CDR2 YSYEKL. This CDR3 is 17 amino acids long. The V and J ends lost 4 bases and 1 base respectively, with 18 bases between them. CDR3 region: CASSPTLTRSGTDTQYF. The CDR3 DNA sequence: TGCGCCAGCAGCCCAACCCTGACTAGATCGGGCACAGATACGCAGTATTTT.

This clone was observed a few times. This chain uses TRBV6-5 with TRBJ1-4, with D maybe TRBD1 (6 bases). The ends were cut back, 6 bases at V and 5 bases at J, with 16 bases in the middle. Germline CDR1 is MNHEY and CDR2 is SVGAGI. The length of the CDR3 is 15 residues. The CDR3 loop reads CASSRYGQRNEKLFF. The CDR3 DNA follows: TGTGCCAGCAGCCGGTATGGACAGAGGAATGAAAAACTGTTTTTT.

V gene TRBV4-1 combines with J gene TRBJ2-7; unclear D gene. Per germline, CDR1 MGHRA and CDR2 YSYEKL. Trimming removed 1 base at V and 3 bases at J, with 7 bases between. The CDR3 extends over 13 amino acids. CDR3 amino acids: CASSQGHLYEQYF. The CDR3 region has the DNA TGCGCCAGCAGCCAAGGACACCTCTACGAGCAGTACTTC.

The V gene is TRBV5-1, the J gene TRBJ2-5; 9 bases match TRBD2. With V trimmed by 0 bases and J by 9 bases, 9 bases remained unmatched. This CDR3 spans 15 amino acids. Germline loops: CDR1 SGHRS, CDR2 YFSETQ. The CDR3 reads CASSLGGGVQEAQYF. The CDR3, as DNA: TGCGCCAGCAGCTTGGGCGGGGGGGTGCAGGAGGCCCAGTACTTC.

CDR3 region: CASSPLLAGDYEQYF. The CDR3 DNA is TGTGCCAGCAGCCCCCTACTAGCGGGGGACTACGAGCAGTACTTC. The chain combines TRBV28 with TRBJ2-7; 11 nucleotides align to TRBD2. This CDR3 is built from 15 residues. Germline loops: CDR1 MDHEN, CDR2 SYDVKM. With V trimmed by 6 bases and J by 3 bases, 7 bases remained unmatched.

The chain joins TRBV25-1 to TRBJ2-1, with TRBD2 identical over 11 bases. CDR1 and CDR2 (germline): MGHDK, SYGVNS. Germline trimming cut 3 bases from V and 0 bases from J; bases unmatched to any gene: 7. This CDR3 contains 18 residues. In DNA form, the CDR3 reads TGTGCCAGCAGTGACTCGACTAGCGGGGTTAGCTCCTACAATGAGCAGTTCTTC. It translates to CASSDSTSGVSSYNEQFF.

The rearrangement uses TRBV7-9 and TRBJ2-2; possible D gene TRBD1, 6 bases. Per the germline V gene, CDR1 is SEHNR and CDR2 is FQNEAQ (reference sequence). This CDR3 comprises 17 residues. The germline V and J ends were trimmed by 1 base and 4 bases, with 16 bases remaining between them. CDR3: CASSLVLGQGSTGELFF. The DNA for the CDR3 is TGTGCCAGCAGCTTAGTTTTGGGTCAGGGGAGCACCGGGGAGCTGTTTTTT.

The rearrangement links TRBV15 to TRBJ1-5; tentatively, D is TRBD1 (5 bases). Germline V gives CDR1 LNHNV, CDR2 YYDKDF (reference sequence). Trimming took 4 bases from V and 3 from J, leaving 10 bases between them. This CDR3 spans 14 amino acids. The CDR3 bases are TGTGCCACCAGCAACAGGCCGGTCAATCAGCCCCAGCATTTT. Encoded protein: CATSNRPVNQPQHF.

This clone was observed a single time. This chain uses TRBV7-8 with TRBJ2-1, with 8 bases that match TRBD2. With V trimmed by 3 bases and J by 3 bases, 7 bases remained unmatched. CDR3 length: 16 amino acids. The germline CDR1 and CDR2 sequences are SGHVS and FQNEAQ. The chain's CDR3 is CASSFDTSGNYNEQFF. In DNA, the CDR3 is TGTGCCAGCAGCTTTGATACTAGCGGCAACTACAATGAGCAGTTCTTC. The whole variable domain, remainder taken from reference TRBV7-8 and TRBJ2-1, is GAGVSQSPRYKVAKRGQDVALRCDPISGHVSLFWYQQALGQGPEFLTYFQNEAQLDKSGLPSDRFFAERPEGSVSTLKIQRTQQEDSAVYLCASSFDTSGNYNEQFFGPGTRLTVL.

The V call is TRBV7-2, the J call TRBJ2-1; 8 nucleotides agree with TRBD1. The CDR3 has 13 amino acids. The V segment lost 5 bases and the J segment 6 bases; nucleotides outside the gene matches: 3. Germline V lookup: CDR1 SGHTA, CDR2 FQGNSA. The chain's CDR3 is CASSTGQVNEQFF. The CDR3 bases are TGTGCCAGCAGCACGGGACAGGTCAATGAGCAGTTCTTC.

The CDR3, as DNA: TGTGCCACCAGCAGAGATTTAGGGGCTGGGGCCAACGTCCTGACTTTC. It translates to CATSRDLGAGANVLTF. The V and J genes are TRBV15 and TRBJ2-6; the D gene is possibly TRBD1 (5 bases). V was cut by 0 bases and J by 2 bases, with 8 bases left in between. The CDR3 consists of 16 residues. Germline lookup yields CDR1 LNHNV and CDR2 YYDKDF (reference sequence).

V usage is TRBV5-1 and J usage is TRBJ2-3; D unclear. The germline V gene encodes CDR1 SGHRS and CDR2 YFSETQ. CDR3 length equals 14 residues. V was clipped by 2 bases and J by 4 bases, with 11 bases between them. This CDR3 is CASSFDFAPDTQYF. CDR3 nucleotides: TGCGCCAGCAGCTTTGACTTTGCCCCAGATACGCAGTATTTT.

The chain has TRBV19 and TRBJ2-3, with 7 bases matching TRBD2. In germline, CDR1 is LNHDA, CDR2 SQIVND (reference sequence). There are 14 residues in the CDR3. With 4 bases clipped from V and 2 bases from J, the junction kept 3 bases outside the gene matches. The CDR3 DNA follows: TGTGCCAGTAGTAGGGACTACTTCACAGATACGCAGTATTTT. Its protein is CASSRDYFTDTQYF.

The chain is built from TRBV7-9 and TRBJ1-2, with D perhaps matching TRBD1 (6 bases). Trimming stripped 1 base from V and 1 base from J, with 13 bases between. The CDR3 is 16 residues long. Per the germline V gene, CDR1 is SEHNR and CDR2 is FQNEAQ (reference sequence). This CDR3 reads CASSLEGQGLNYGYTF. CDR3 bases: TGTGCCAGCAGCTTAGAAGGGCAGGGGCTTAACTATGGCTACACCTTC.

The chain is built from TRBV19 and TRBJ1-2, with no clear D. There are 14 residues in the CDR3. The germline gives CDR1 LNHDA, CDR2 SQIVND (reference sequence). Trimming stripped 0 bases from V and 2 bases from J, with 7 bases between. In nucleotides, the CDR3 is TGTGCCAGTAGTATAGATCGTCGGAACTATGGCTACACCTTC. As protein: CASSIDRRNYGYTF.

V and J are TRBV7-8 and TRBJ1-2; 8 bases fit TRBD1. The CDR3 totals 14 residues. V gave up 5 bases and J gave up 11 bases; unmatched junction bases: 13. Germline assignment: CDR1 SGHVS and CDR2 FQNEAQ. The CDR3 nucleotides are TGTGCCAGCAGCCCCCGACAGGGGCTGGGGCAATACACCTTC. Amino acids: CASSPRQGLGQYTF.

The J gene is TRBJ2-2, the V gene TRBV5-4; D uncertain. This CDR3 has 15 residues. Between the trimmed V and J ends, which lost 4 bases and 4 bases, there was a span of 14 bases. Germline V gives CDR1 SGHNT, CDR2 YYREEE (reference sequence). The CDR3 DNA reads TGTGCCAGCAGCAGATTTACAGCAAGCACCGGGGAGCTGTTTTTT. Protein sequence: CASSRFTASTGELFF. The full variable domain, rest sourced from reference TRBV5-4 and TRBJ2-2, is ETGVTQSPTHLIKTRGQQVTLRCSSQSGHNTVSWYQQALGQGPQFIFQYYREEENGRGNFPPRFSGLQFPNYSSELNVNALELDDSALYLCASSRFTASTGELFFGEGSRLTVL.

The CDR3 region has the DNA TGCGCCAGCAGCTTGAGAGCAGAGACCCAGTACTTC. This translates into CASSLRAETQYF. The chain recombines TRBV5-1 with TRBJ2-5; D gene ambiguous. The germline V gene has CDR1 SGHRS and CDR2 YFSETQ. The CDR3 totals 12 residues. V was trimmed by 1 base and J by 4 bases, leaving 5 bases between them.

The rearrangement joins TRBV9 to TRBJ1-3; maybe TRBD1 (6 bases). The ends were cut back, 4 bases at V and 0 bases at J, with 14 bases in the middle. The CDR3 has 16 residues. Germline V gene sequence: CDR1 SGDLS, CDR2 YYNGEE. CDR3 coding DNA: TGTGCCAGCAGCCCGGGACAATTGAGCTCTGGAAACACCATATATTTT. Its protein product is CASSPGQLSSGNTIYF. The full variable domain, with the rest looked up from reference TRBV9 and TRBJ1-3, is DSGVTQTPKHLITATGQRVTLRCSPRSGDLSVYWYQQSLDQGLQFLIQYYNGEERAKGNILERFSAQQFPDLHSELNLSSLELGDSALYFCASSPGQLSSGNTIYFGEGSWLTVV.

The chain carries TRBV5-1 and TRBJ2-2; 7 nucleotides line up with TRBD2. V lost 2 bases and J lost 1; bases outside the gene matches: 2. The CDR3 extends over 15 amino acids. Germline assignment: CDR1 SGHRS and CDR2 YFSETQ. The CDR3 bases are TGCGCCAGCAGCTTCCGGGAGGTGAACACCGGGGAGCTGTTTTTT. Its translation: CASSFREVNTGELFF.

The CDR3 spells CASSYSGRYYEQYF. The CDR3 DNA reads as TGTGCCAGCAGTTACTCGGGCCGCTACTACGAGCAGTACTTC. The chain joins TRBV6-5 to TRBJ2-7; D unclear. The V and J ends lost 0 bases and 3 bases respectively, with 9 bases between them. The CDR3 sequence is 14 residues long. CDR1 and CDR2 (germline): MNHEY, SVGAGI.